This TCR beta chain stems from a study of blood T cell repertoires in COVID-19. About the research overall: Spain, Italy and the United States supplied samples that represented acute and convalescent COVID-19. T cells, B-cell-depleted T cells, or PBMCs provided the cDNA or gDNA that served as material.

As handled by the study authors: Counts of nucleated cells, estimated from reference gene primer amplification, were obtained. Profiling relied on immunoSEQ multiplex PCR, and the TCRdb table lists in-frame clones only, not all of them. The V and J calls and the clone size are those of that table, but D and trimming were determined from the DNA. The sample yields some 50,000 clones, around 85% seen once. The CDR3 totals 18 residues. From germline, CDR1 is SGHRS and CDR2 YFSETQ. Trimming pared 5 bases from V and 0 bases from J, leaving 18 bases between. The receptor was derived from a human donor in a cohort sampled during active COVID-19. The rearrangement uses TRBV5-1 and TRBJ2-6; D perhaps matches TRBD2 (7 bases). The sequenced material came from peripheral blood. CDR3 in DNA: TGCGCCAGCAGTCGCCGGGGAGGGGGTCTCTCTGGGGCCAACGTCCTGACTTTC. Translating gives CASSRRGGGLSGANVLTF.